The source of this T cell receptor beta chain is a study of CD4 T cells in relation to SARS-CoV-2 and coronaviruses. Overall study: No peptide or an HIV-1 Nef peptide pool served as negative control. Crossreactive spike epitopes shared across donors were mapped to their HLA restriction.

Notes on the study in general: Around 62% of donors had memory CD4+ clonotypes crossrecognizing SARS-CoV-2 and common cold coronavirus spike.

V lost 4 bases to trimming and J lost 9 bases; unmatched junction nucleotides: 14. Germline V gene sequence: CDR1 LNHDA, CDR2 SQIVND (reference sequence). The CDR3 consists of 18 residues. As for this clone: As yet, its antigen is unknown.

The method was immunoSEQ multiplex PCR; TCRdb's version includes in-frame clones alone and lacks a portion of them. The table has approximately 14,000 clones, approximately 78% seen once. Unexposed donor CD4+ T cells date from about 2010-2019, before the COVID-19 pandemic. CD4+ T cells were isolated from the cells after more than nine days of culture. As cell numbers allowed, unexposed-donor CD4+ T cells faced SARS-CoV-2 S/N and four cold-coronavirus spikes. V is TRBV19 and J is TRBJ2-1, with TRBD2 matching over 14 bases. The receptor was derived from a human donor in good health. Material for sequencing was CD4+ T cells from PBMCs, cultured in vitro. This CDR3 is CASSTITRGLAGATEQFF. Here the CDR3 DNA reads TGTGCCAGTAGTACCATCACGAGGGGACTAGCGGGAGCAACTGAGCAGTTCTTC.